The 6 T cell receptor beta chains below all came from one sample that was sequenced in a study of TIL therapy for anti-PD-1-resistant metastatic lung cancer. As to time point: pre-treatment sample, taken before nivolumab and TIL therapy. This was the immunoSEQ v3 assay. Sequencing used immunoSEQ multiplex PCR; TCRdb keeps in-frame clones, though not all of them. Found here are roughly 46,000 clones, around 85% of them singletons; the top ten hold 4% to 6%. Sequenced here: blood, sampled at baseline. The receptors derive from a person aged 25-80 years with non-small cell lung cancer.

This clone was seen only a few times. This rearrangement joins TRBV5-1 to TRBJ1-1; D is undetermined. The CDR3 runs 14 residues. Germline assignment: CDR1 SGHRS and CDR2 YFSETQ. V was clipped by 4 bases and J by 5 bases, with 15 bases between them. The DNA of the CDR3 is TGCGCCAGCAGCAACTCCCCGGGCAGGACTGAAGCTTTCTTT. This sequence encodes CASSNSPGRTEAFF.

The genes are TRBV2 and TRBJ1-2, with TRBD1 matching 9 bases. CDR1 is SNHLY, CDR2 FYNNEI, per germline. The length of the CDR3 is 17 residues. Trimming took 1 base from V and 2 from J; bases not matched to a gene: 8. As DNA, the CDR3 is TGTGCCAGCAGTGAAGTCGATACAGGGGGCGCGAACTATGGCTACACCTTC. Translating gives CASSEVDTGGANYGYTF.

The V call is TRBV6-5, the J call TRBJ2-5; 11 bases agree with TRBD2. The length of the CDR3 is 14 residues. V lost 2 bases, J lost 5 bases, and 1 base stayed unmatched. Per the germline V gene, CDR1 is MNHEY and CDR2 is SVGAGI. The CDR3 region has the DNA TGTGCCAGCAGTTACACTAGCGGGAGTGAGACCCAGTACTTC. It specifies CASSYTSGSETQYF.

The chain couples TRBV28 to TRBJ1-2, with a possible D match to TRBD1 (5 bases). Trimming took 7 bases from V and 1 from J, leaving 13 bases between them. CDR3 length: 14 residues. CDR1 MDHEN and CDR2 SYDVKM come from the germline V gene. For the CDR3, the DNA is TGTGCCAGCATTACTGACAGACTTAACTATGGCTACACCTTC. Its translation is CASITDRLNYGYTF.

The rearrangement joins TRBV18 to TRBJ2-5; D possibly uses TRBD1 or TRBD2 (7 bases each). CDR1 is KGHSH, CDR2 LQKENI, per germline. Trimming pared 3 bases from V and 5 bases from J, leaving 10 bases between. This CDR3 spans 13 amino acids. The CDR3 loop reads CASSPQGGETQYF. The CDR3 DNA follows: TGTGCCAGCTCACCCCAGGGGGGGGAGACCCAGTACTTC.

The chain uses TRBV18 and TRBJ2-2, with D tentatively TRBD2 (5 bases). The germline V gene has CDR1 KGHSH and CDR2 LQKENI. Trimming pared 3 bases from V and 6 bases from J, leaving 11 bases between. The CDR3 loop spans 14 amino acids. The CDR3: CASSPAGPPGELFF. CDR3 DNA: TGTGCCAGCTCACCTGCGGGCCCGCCCGGGGAGCTGTTTTTT.